This T cell receptor beta chain was captured by sequencing in a study of blood T cell repertoires in COVID-19. Across the study: There were acute and convalescent COVID-19 samples, and they came from the United States, Italy and Spain. T cells, B-cell-depleted T cells, or PBMCs supplied cDNA or gDNA.

V was clipped by 10 bases and J by 5 bases; unmatched bases: 10. There are 13 residues in the CDR3. Germline CDR1 and CDR2: SNHLY and FYNNEI. Original handling: Scientists estimated how many nucleated cells there were by amplifying reference gene primers. Clones were read by immunoSEQ multiplex PCR, and TCRdb kept only the in-frame ones, dropping some. V, J and clone size are those of that table, while D and trimming were read from the DNA. Of about 240,000 clones in the sample, 82% are singletons; the top ten hold roughly 12%. This clonotype was obtained from a woman aged 55-69 years with active or convalescent COVID-19. The V and J genes are TRBV2 and TRBJ1-1, with TRBD1 matching 7 bases. The specimen sequenced was peripheral blood. Written as DNA, the CDR3 is TGTGCCACCTCGTGGGCAGGGGGGACTGAAGCTTTCTTT. Its translation: CATSWAGGTEAFF.